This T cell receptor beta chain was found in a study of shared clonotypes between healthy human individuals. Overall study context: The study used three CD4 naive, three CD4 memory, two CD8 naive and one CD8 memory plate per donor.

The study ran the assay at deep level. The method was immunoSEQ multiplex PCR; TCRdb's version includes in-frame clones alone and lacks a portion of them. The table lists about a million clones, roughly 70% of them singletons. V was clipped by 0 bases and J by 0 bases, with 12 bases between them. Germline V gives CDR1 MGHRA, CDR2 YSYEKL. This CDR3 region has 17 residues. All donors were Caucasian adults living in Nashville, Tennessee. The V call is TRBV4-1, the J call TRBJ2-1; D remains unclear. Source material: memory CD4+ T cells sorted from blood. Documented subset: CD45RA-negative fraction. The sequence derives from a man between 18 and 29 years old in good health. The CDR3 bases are TGCGCCAGCAGCCAAGATCTAGGACCCCCCTCCTACAATGAGCAGTTCTTC. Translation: CASSQDLGPPSYNEQFF.